This T cell receptor (beta chain) comes out of a study of blood T cell repertoires in COVID-19. Study-wide background: Spain, Italy and the United States supplied samples that represented acute and convalescent COVID-19. The analysed material was cDNA or gDNA that came from T cells, B-cell-depleted T cells, or PBMCs.

Germline CDR1 reads SGDLS; CDR2 reads YYNGEE. V gave up 2 bases and J gave up 3 bases; unmatched junction bases: 4. CDR3 size: 15 residues. This clone was detected once. In the study's own analysis: The assay estimated nucleated cells by amplifying reference gene primers. TCRdb keeps only in-frame clones here, not all; method: immunoSEQ multiplex PCR. The DNA was the basis for D and trimming; V, J and clone size are from that table. In the table there are fewer than 300,000 clones, 82% of which are singletons. This clonotype originated in a woman aged 18-29 years with acute or convalescent COVID-19. The chain couples TRBV9 to TRBJ2-7; 11 nucleotides align to TRBD2. The sample comprised peripheral blood. Here the CDR3 reads CASSVGTSGYYEQYF. Written as DNA, the CDR3 is TGTGCCAGCAGCGTGGGGACTAGCGGATACTACGAGCAGTACTTC.